The rows below give T cell receptor beta chains drawn from one sample of a study of post-analysis software for immune sequencing data. In TCRdb, the PCR reads were re-called with MiXCR into one record per CDR3 protein. Altogether about half a million distinct CDR3 sequences are present, around 40% being singletons, with the ten largest covering 9% to 13%. The sequenced sample consisted of blood. The receptors were sampled from a girl under 18 with multiple sclerosis. Each CDR3 is given without its conserved first and last residue. The order of the fields is J gene, V gene, CDR3 protein.

j_gene: TRBJ2-5
v_gene: TRBV5-1
CDR3aa: ASSLGLVKMGETQY

j_gene: TRBJ2-7
v_gene: TRBV7-2
CDR3aa: ASSLVTGQGARY

j_gene: TRBJ2-7
v_gene: TRBV7-9
CDR3aa: ASNLSGFYEQY

j_gene: TRBJ2-1
v_gene: TRBV20-1
CDR3aa: SAHGTLDNEQF

j_gene: TRBJ2-7
v_gene: TRBV11-2
CDR3aa: ASSSVSLSYEQY

j_gene: TRBJ2-2
v_gene: TRBV2
CDR3aa: ASSVGRSTGELF

j_gene: TRBJ1-2
v_gene: TRBV20-1
CDR3aa: SASRPGTAYGYT

j_gene: .
v_gene: TRBV7-9
CDR3aa: ASSIGQGGETQY

j_gene: TRBJ1-1
v_gene: TRBV29-1
CDR3aa: SVATGLNTEAF

j_gene: TRBJ1-1
v_gene: TRBV7-6
CDR3aa: ASSFDARLGGTEAF

j_gene: TRBJ2-1
v_gene: TRBV20-1
CDR3aa: SARLAGPNEQF

j_gene: TRBJ2-6
v_gene: TRBV3-1
CDR3aa: ASSQVPESGANVLT

j_gene: TRBJ2-4
v_gene: TRBV6-4
CDR3aa: ASSEQGGREGIQY

j_gene: TRBJ2-4
v_gene: TRBV5-4
CDR3aa: ASSMDWGQGIQY

j_gene: TRBJ1-6
v_gene: TRBV6-5
CDR3aa: ASNQGDSPLH

j_gene: TRBJ2-6
v_gene: TRBV5-1
CDR3aa: ASSLLTGPGANVLT

j_gene: TRBJ2-1
v_gene: TRBV7-3
CDR3aa: ASSWDRDNEQF

j_gene: TRBJ1-1
v_gene: TRBV14
CDR3aa: ASSLVLGENTEAF

j_gene: TRBJ2-7
v_gene: TRBV20-1
CDR3aa: SARVRRAGSRYEQY

j_gene: TRBJ1-1
v_gene: TRBV5-1
CDR3aa: ASSSDRGMNTEAF

j_gene: TRBJ1-5
v_gene: TRBV15
CDR3aa: ATSSGNPYQPRH

j_gene: TRBJ2-3
v_gene: TRBV28
CDR3aa: ASSFRGTTDTQY

j_gene: TRBJ2-2
v_gene: TRBV7-2
CDR3aa: ASSWETSANTGELF

j_gene: TRBJ1-2
v_gene: TRBV10-3
CDR3aa: AISDPTEGYGYT

j_gene: TRBJ2-7
v_gene: TRBV28
CDR3aa: ASSLVSVSGLEKAEQY

j_gene: TRBJ2-1
v_gene: TRBV15
CDR3aa: ATSEPWQGPRGEQF

j_gene: .
v_gene: TRBV10-2
CDR3aa: ASSWDRVETQY

j_gene: TRBJ1-5
v_gene: TRBV20-1
CDR3aa: STSRQLNNQPQH

j_gene: TRBJ1-5
v_gene: TRBV10-3
CDR3aa: AISLGLYSNQPQH

j_gene: TRBJ1-5
v_gene: TRBV5-1
CDR3aa: ASSREADQPQH

j_gene: TRBJ1-2
v_gene: TRBV6-5
CDR3aa: ASSSTRAGGYT

j_gene: TRBJ1-2
v_gene: TRBV7-9
CDR3aa: ASSSLGAREKNYGYT

j_gene: .
v_gene: TRBV28
CDR3aa: ASSLLSGGSPEQY

j_gene: TRBJ1-6
v_gene: TRBV12-3/TRBV12-4
CDR3aa: ASSFGSGNSPLH

j_gene: TRBJ2-1
v_gene: TRBV7-9
CDR3aa: ASSLVQGGNEQF

j_gene: TRBJ2-7
v_gene: TRBV7-2
CDR3aa: ASSSRLAGVQYEQY

j_gene: TRBJ2-7
v_gene: TRBV5-6
CDR3aa: ASSPSPGFYEQY

j_gene: TRBJ2-4
v_gene: TRBV4-1
CDR3aa: ASSQRRREGGNIQY

j_gene: TRBJ2-1
v_gene: TRBV13
CDR3aa: ASSPRQPTTDEQF

j_gene: TRBJ2-1
v_gene: TRBV27
CDR3aa: ASSFAWREGYNEQF

j_gene: TRBJ2-1
v_gene: TRBV20-1
CDR3aa: SAPSGRGDNEQF

j_gene: TRBJ2-1
v_gene: TRBV20-1
CDR3aa: SARDSGRASDEQF

j_gene: TRBJ1-2
v_gene: TRBV10-1
CDR3aa: ASSAGSIERST

j_gene: TRBJ1-1
v_gene: TRBV28
CDR3aa: ASSLFYTEAF

j_gene: TRBJ1-2
v_gene: TRBV4-3
CDR3aa: ASSQSVGGYGYT

j_gene: TRBJ2-1
v_gene: TRBV7-2
CDR3aa: ASSLALGSYNEQF

j_gene: TRBJ2-1
v_gene: TRBV28
CDR3aa: ASRLQDNEQF

j_gene: TRBJ2-5
v_gene: TRBV5-4
CDR3aa: ASSLVNDEETQY

j_gene: TRBJ1-4
v_gene: TRBV29-1
CDR3aa: SVGTGREKLF

j_gene: TRBJ1-1
v_gene: TRBV28
CDR3aa: ASSEGDHTEAF